The rows below give T cell receptor beta chains drawn from one sample of a study of blood T cell repertoires in COVID-19. Repertoires were generated with immunoSEQ multiplex PCR, while TCRdb's copy carries only in-frame clones and drops some. The table has approximately 220,000 clones, about 86% seen once. The source material was PBMCs or T cells enriched from blood (not recorded which). The receptors were sampled from a woman aged 40 to 55 with acute COVID-19. Both conserved end residues are part of each CDR3.

TRBJ1-1 | TRBV15 | CATSRDDWGLTGPSEAFF
TRBJ2-4 | TRBV7-2 | CASRRTAGAKNIQYF
TRBJ2-1 | TRBV29-1 | CSVGQGRNEQFF
TRBJ1-2 | TRBV27 | CASKQTGTGGYTF
TRBJ1-5 | TRBV30 | CAWSVEGGAQPQHF
TRBJ1-2 | TRBV6-2/TRBV6-3 | CASSSKALREAGYTF
TRBJ1-6 | TRBV28 | CAILAETEGSPLHF
TRBJ2-1 | TRBV7-3 | CASSSQPGLAGELMRDEQFF
TRBJ2-7 | TRBV6-5 | CASSPDGSEGYEQYF
TRBJ2-7 | TRBV27 | CASSSGSAYEQYF
TRBJ1-3 | TRBV28 | CASSLLSTIYF
TRBJ1-1 | TRBV7-3 | CASSLHRGEAFF
TRBJ2-7 | TRBV28 | CASSSPQGISYEQYF
TRBJ1-2 | TRBV28 | CASNLQGAGGNGYTF
TRBJ2-6 | TRBV7-9 | CAFKSGANVLTF
TRBJ2-5 | TRBV4-2 | CASSQGGREETQYF
TRBJ1-1 | TRBV12-5 | CASAKQETMVLNTEAFF
TRBJ2-5 | TRBV28 | CASSLGASGRQETQYF
TRBJ2-7 | TRBV6-1 | CASSEVEGATEQYF
TRBJ1-4 | TRBV4-2 | CASSLSGTGGEKLFF
TRBJ2-7 | TRBV15 | CATSPRTSGMGGSYEQYF
TRBJ2-7 | TRBV6-5 | CASSYNGLADEQYF
TRBJ1-2 | TRBV9 | CASSTHDRGGGYTF
TRBJ2-2 | TRBV6-6 | CASSYRQGENTGELFF
TRBJ2-2 | TRBV9 | CASSATGQGNAGELFF
TRBJ1-3 | TRBV28 | CASTSPGVSSGNTIYF
TRBJ1-5 | TRBV30 | CAWSVRVVGQGYYSNQPQHF
TRBJ1-5 | TRBV7-2 | CASSPDRVQPQHF
TRBJ2-1 | TRBV27 | CASSPLSGAPYNEQFF
TRBJ1-3 | TRBV6-5 | CASSLDTNAGNTIYF
TRBJ1-1 | TRBV2 | CASSRQDRAFF
TRBJ1-6 | TRBV18 | CASSGQNNSPLHF
TRBJ1-4 | TRBV28 | CASSPDRGQEKLFF
TRBJ2-7 | TRBV19 | CASSPGEGYEQYF
TRBJ1-2 | TRBV7-8 | CASSLRDRSGFNYGYTF
TRBJ1-2 | TRBV6-1 | CASSEPQGRGYGYTF
TRBJ1-3 | TRBV5-1 | CASSVTGQTGNTIYF
TRBJ2-2 | TRBV10-3 | CAISESRGTNTGELFF
TRBJ1-1 | TRBV7-8 | CASSVQGHTEAFF
TRBJ2-2 | TRBV4-1 | CASSPTVAGTGELFF
TRBJ1-5 | TRBV28 | CASSTPGRGYQPQHF
TRBJ1-6 | TRBV6-5 | CASSYDGQGRSPLHF
TRBJ2-1 | TRBV7-8 | CASSFSTSGRAVSYNEQFF
TRBJ2-1 | TRBV7-3 | CASSLASGGSYNEQFF
TRBJ1-5 | TRBV9 | CASSSGGTGNNQPQHF
TRBJ1-1 | TRBV7-9 | CASSLAGAALEAFF
TRBJ1-1 | TRBV10-3 | CAISNRGYTEAFF
TRBJ1-5 | TRBV7-9 | CASSPGGRTNQPQHF
TRBJ1-3 | TRBV7-9 | CASSFRSDGNTIYF
TRBJ1-1 | TRBV5-1 | CASSPLGGSNTEAFF
TRBJ1-1 | TRBV5-1 | CASSHSGTGNTEAFF
TRBJ1-4 | TRBV5-5 | CASSLEGLSNEKLFF
TRBJ2-7 | TRBV13 | CASSFRRGHEQYF
TRBJ1-6 | TRBV18 | CASSPMRESNSPLHF